This TCR beta chain was sequenced in a study of Graves' ophthalmopathy and Graves' hyperthyroidism. CDR3 regions of TCR beta were amplified from RNA transcripts. HTBI-primed first-round RT-PCR preceded second-round multiplex PCR. TCRdb itself ran the multiplex PCR reads through MiXCR, one entry per CDR3 protein. Found here are 400,000 to 450,000 distinct CDR3 sequences, around 21% of them singletons; the top ten hold 2.5% to 3%. Other autoimmune diseases, uncontrolled infections, pregnancy or lactation led to the exclusion of patients. This clonotype was counted between two and nine times. The CDR3 length is 15 residues. The V end lost 7 bases, the J end lost 7 bases, and 23 bases lay between the germline ends. Germline V gene sequence: CDR1 SNHLY, CDR2 FYNNEI.

This TCR was recovered from a woman between 18 and 30 years old with stable Graves' hyperthyroidism. Specimen: peripheral blood. This sequence joins TRBV2 and TRBJ2-7; unclear D gene. CDR3 protein: CASTTFVGRGREQYF. In DNA, the CDR3 is TGTGCCAGCACAACGTTTGTAGGGCGCGGCAGAGAGCAGTACTTC.